This T cell receptor beta chain comes out of a study of cytomegalovirus exposure and HLA in healthy donors. The table lists this clone with a few counts. Germline V gene sequence: CDR1 GTSNPN, CDR2 SVGIG (reference sequence). V lost 4 bases, J lost 1 base, and 11 bases lay in between. The length of the CDR3 is 13 residues. Amplification used 60 Vbeta primers and 13 Jbeta primers. Assay used: immunoSEQ multiplex PCR; TCRdb lists only in-frame clones, some missing. The sample yields roughly 140,000 clones, less than 9.5% seen once. Sequencing was performed on PBMCs. The chain couples TRBV30 to TRBJ2-7; D not certain. This TCR derives from a male donor in good health and CMV-seronegative. The CDR3 protein is CAWNPMESYEQYF. The DNA of the CDR3 is TGTGCCTGGAACCCAATGGAGTCCTACGAGCAGTACTTC.